These 12 T cell receptor beta chains were all obtained from the same sample, sequenced in a study of T cell responses to AZD1222 COVID-19 vaccine. This table comes from immunoSEQ multiplex PCR, and its TCRdb copy is limited to in-frame clones, with some not included. The table has around 120,000 clones, 87% seen once. The material was peripheral blood, obtained on day 0 of AZD1222 vaccination. Receptors were obtained from an adult in good health.

The V and J genes are TRBV19 and TRBJ2-1, with 10 bases matching TRBD2. Unmatched junction bases numbered 0, after V lost 6 bases and J lost 1 base. CDR3 length: 14 amino acids. The germline gives CDR1 LNHDA, CDR2 SQIVND (reference sequence). CDR3 residues: CASRAGGSYNEQFF. CDR3 DNA: TGTGCCAGTAGAGCGGGAGGGTCCTACAATGAGCAGTTCTTC. Supplemented by reference TRBV19 and TRBJ2-1, the full variable domain reads DGGITQSPKYLFRKEGQNVTLSCEQNLNHDAMYWYRQDPGQGLRLIYYSQIVNDFQKGDIAEGYSVSREKKESFPLTVTSAQKNPTAFYLCASRAGGSYNEQFFGPGTRLTVL.

This chain links TRBV11-2 with TRBJ2-7, with TRBD2 identical over 7 bases. CDR1 and CDR2 from the germline V gene are SGHAT and FQNNGV. The CDR3 is 15 amino acids. The V gene end was trimmed by 2 bases and the J gene end by 2 bases; junction bases not matched to a gene: 6. The CDR3 nucleotides are TGTGCCAGCAGCTTAAGCGGGGTAACAGCCTACGAGCAGTACTTC. This translates into CASSLSGVTAYEQYF.

This clone was counted a single time. The V and J genes are TRBV7-9 and TRBJ1-4; D is ambiguous. Germline-derived CDR1 and CDR2 are SEHNR and FQNEAQ (reference sequence). Trimming cost V 5 bases and J 5 bases, with 6 bases left between them. This CDR3 is 12 amino acids long. DNA of the CDR3: TGTGCCAGCAGCCAACCGAATGAAAAACTGTTTTTT. The encoded protein is CASSQPNEKLFF. Filled out from reference TRBV7-9 and TRBJ1-4, the complete variable domain reads DTGVSQNPRHKITKRGQNVTFRCDPISEHNRLYWYRQTLGQGPEFLTYFQNEAQLEKSRLLSDRFSAERPKGSFSTLEIQRTEQGDSAMYLCASSQPNEKLFFGSGTQLSVL.

This chain connects TRBV7-2 to TRBJ2-1; TRBD2 aligns across 7 bases. CDR1 SGHTA and CDR2 FQGNSA come from the germline V gene. Trimming took 1 base from V and 15 from J; bases not matched to a gene: 21. The CDR3 consists of 17 residues. The CDR3 region is CASSLGYGLAGGGARFF. The CDR3 DNA reads as TGTGCCAGCAGCTTAGGCTATGGGTTAGCGGGCGGCGGGGCGCGGTTCTTC. Full variable domain (remainder filled in from reference TRBV7-2 and TRBJ2-1): GAGVSQSPSNKVTEKGKDVELRCDPISGHTALYWYRQSLGQGLEFLIYFQGNSAPDKSGLPSDRFSAERTGGSVSTLTIQRTQQEDSAVYLCASSLGYGLAGGGARFFGPGTRLTVL.

The gene calls are TRBV11-3 and TRBJ2-3, with 14 bases identical to TRBD2. Germline trimming cut 1 base from V and 3 bases from J; bases unmatched to any gene: 6. The CDR3 sequence is 18 residues long. From germline, CDR1 is SGHNT and CDR2 YENEEA. In nucleotides, the CDR3 is TGTGCCAGCAGCTTAGGAGGACTAGCGGGAGGAGAGACAGATACGCAGTATTTT. The encoded protein is CASSLGGLAGGETDTQYF. The full variable domain, completed using reference TRBV11-3 and TRBJ2-3, is EAGVVQSPRYKIIEKKQPVAFWCNPISGHNTLYWYLQNLGQGPELLIRYENEEAVDDSQLPKDRFSAERLKGVDSTLKIQPAELGDSAVYLCASSLGGLAGGETDTQYFGPGTRLTVL.

The chain recombines TRBV6-1 with TRBJ1-6, with D perhaps TRBD1 (5 bases). This CDR3 region has 17 residues. Germline assignment: CDR1 MNHNS and CDR2 SASEGT. Trimming took 4 bases from V and 3 from J, leaving 16 bases between them. CDR3 sequence (DNA): TGTGCCAGCAGTGCCATGGGAGGGGTTGGCTATAATTCACCCCTCCACTTT. This translates into CASSAMGGVGYNSPLHF.

This clone appeared once. V gene TRBV7-9 combines with J gene TRBJ1-4; 8 bases are shared with TRBD1. The CDR3 length is 17 residues. CDR1 is SEHNR and CDR2 is FQNEAQ in the germline V gene (reference sequence). Trimming at V came to 5 bases and at J to 4 bases, leaving 12 bases not matched to a gene. CDR3 coding DNA: TGTGCCAGCAGCCCCCGTCCAGGGGGCTTCGTTAATGAAAAACTGTTTTTT. It encodes CASSPRPGGFVNEKLFF.

This chain connects TRBV11-3 to TRBJ1-6; perhaps TRBD1 as D (5 bases). V lost 1 base to trimming and J lost 8 bases, with 15 bases between them. The CDR3 has 16 residues. Germline CDR1 reads SGHNT; CDR2 reads YENEEA. The CDR3 nucleotides read TGTGCCAGCAGCTTAGCCCTCGCGGGGGAGCATTCACCCCTCCACTTT. Translation: CASSLALAGEHSPLHF.

The CDR3 DNA is TGTGCCAGCAGTTACGAGGCGCCCGCAACTAATGAAAAACTGTTTTTT. Amino acid sequence: CASSYEAPATNEKLFF. This chain links TRBV6-5 with TRBJ1-4; D gene ambiguous. Looked up from germline, CDR1 is MNHEY and CDR2 is SVGAGI. The CDR3 sequence is 16 residues long. V lost 2 bases and J 0 bases, leaving 10 bases between the germline ends.

The chain has TRBV28 and TRBJ2-5; TRBD1 matches 10 bases. V lost 7 bases, J lost 2 bases, and 10 bases stayed unmatched. This CDR3 is built from 16 residues. From germline, CDR1 is MDHEN and CDR2 SYDVKM. CDR3 in DNA: TGTGCCAGCACCTCTCCGGGACAGGGGACGCAAGAGACCCAGTACTTC. It is translated as CASTSPGQGTQETQYF.

This clone was seen only once. The V and J genes are TRBV28 and TRBJ2-7; either TRBD1 or TRBD2 may fit D (5 bases each). The CDR3 runs to 16 residues. With 6 bases removed from V and 1 base from J, the gap between germline ends came to 19 bases. CDR1 and CDR2 from the germline V gene are MDHEN and SYDVKM. The CDR3: CASSRGARARSYEQYF. The CDR3 region has the DNA TGTGCCAGCAGCCGAGGGGCCAGGGCTAGGTCCTACGAGCAGTACTTC.

The gene calls are TRBV18 and TRBJ1-1; D not certain. Germline V CDR1 and CDR2: KGHSH, LQKENI. The CDR3 is 14 residues long. The germline V and J ends were trimmed by 5 bases and 4 bases, with 14 bases remaining between them. Here the CDR3 DNA reads TGTGCCAGCTCAAACCTGGACGGGATCACTGAAGCTTTCTTT. Its translation: CASSNLDGITEAFF.